A single sample gave rise to the 20 T cell receptor beta chains below, sequenced in a study of blood T cell repertoires in COVID-19. Generated by immunoSEQ multiplex PCR, the TCRdb table keeps only in-frame clones and is missing some. The table lists around 220,000 clones, approximately 84% of them singletons. The sequencing input was peripheral blood. The source is a man in his forties or fifties with active or convalescent COVID-19.

This chain connects TRBV9 to TRBJ2-1; D ambiguous. Germline CDR1 and CDR2: SGDLS and YYNGEE. Trimming took 0 bases from V and 5 from J, leaving 6 bases between them. The length of the CDR3 is 13 residues. The CDR3 coding sequence is TGTGCCAGCAGCGTAGCCCGAGACAATGAGCAGTTCTTC. Residues: CASSVARDNEQFF.

This clone was seen more than once but under ten times. The V call is TRBV29-1, the J call TRBJ2-7; 9 bases are shared with TRBD1. Germline trimming cut 7 bases from V and 0 bases from J; bases unmatched to any gene: 4. The CDR3 is 13 amino acids. The germline V gene has CDR1 SQVTM and CDR2 ANQGSEA. The CDR3 coding sequence is TGCAGCGGCGGGACAGGGAGCTCCTACGAGCAGTACTTC. Translating gives CSGGTGSSYEQYF.

The rearrangement links TRBV18 to TRBJ2-3; no reliable D call. V lost 3 bases and J lost 1, with 2 bases in between. CDR1 is KGHSH, CDR2 LQKENI, per germline. The CDR3 has 12 amino acids. The CDR3 DNA follows: TGTGCCAGCTCACCCGGCACAGATACGCAGTATTTT. Protein product: CASSPGTDTQYF. The full variable domain, with the rest looked up from reference TRBV18 and TRBJ2-3, is NAGVMQNPRHLVRRRGQEARLRCSPMKGHSHVYWYRQLPEEGLKFMVYLQKENIIDESGMPKERFSAEFPKEGPSILRIQQVVRGDSAAYFCASSPGTDTQYFGPGTRLTVL.

This clone occurred a few times. V gene TRBV7-9 combines with J gene TRBJ2-1, with 8 bases identical to TRBD2. V dropped 3 bases and J dropped 4; count of bases not matched to a gene: 11. Germline CDR1 and CDR2: SEHNR and FQNEAQ (reference sequence). This CDR3 region has 17 residues. The CDR3 region is CASSFIAGLMVYNEQFF. The CDR3 bases are TGTGCCAGCAGCTTCATAGCGGGATTAATGGTATACAATGAGCAGTTCTTC. The variable domain in full, with the rest retrieved from reference TRBV7-9 and TRBJ2-1, is DTGVSQNPRHKITKRGQNVTFRCDPISEHNRLYWYRQTLGQGPEFLTYFQNEAQLEKSRLLSDRFSAERPKGSFSTLEIQRTEQGDSAMYLCASSFIAGLMVYNEQFFGPGTRLTVL.

This clone was recorded a few times. V gene TRBV12-3 or TRBV12-4 combines with J gene TRBJ1-5; D unclear. V lost 6 bases and J 5 bases, leaving 8 bases between the germline ends. The CDR3 is 12 amino acids. As DNA, the CDR3 is TGTGCCAGCAGGAGGTGGGATCAGCCCCAGCATTTT. Its protein product is CASRRWDQPQHF.

V gene TRBV9 combines with J gene TRBJ2-2, with 7 positions matching TRBD1. This CDR3 comprises 16 residues. The germline V gene encodes CDR1 SGDLS and CDR2 YYNGEE. Trimming took 3 bases from V and 4 from J; bases not matched to a gene: 9. The CDR3 DNA follows: TGTGCCAGCAGCGCCCGACAGGGATGGCCCACCGGGGAGCTGTTTTTT. It yields the protein CASSARQGWPTGELFF.

V and J are TRBV5-6 and TRBJ1-6, with D unclear. Germline assignment: CDR1 SGHDT and CDR2 YYEEEE. The V end was cut by 1 base, the J end by 5 bases, with 10 bases between. The CDR3 consists of 15 residues. CDR3 region: CASSLYSRNNSPLHF. CDR3 nucleotide sequence: TGTGCCAGCAGCTTGTACAGCCGGAATAATTCACCCCTCCACTTT.

V is TRBV6-5 and J is TRBJ2-1, with D tentatively TRBD1 (6 bases). CDR1 is MNHEY, CDR2 SVGAGI, per germline. V shed 6 bases and J shed 4 bases, with 16 bases lying between them. The length of the CDR3 is 15 residues. The CDR3 DNA is TGTGCCAGCAGACCCAGGGGCGTGGGATACAATGAGCAGTTCTTC. Translated, it gives CASRPRGVGYNEQFF.

The chain carries TRBV20-1 and TRBJ1-2; D remains unclear. Germline CDR1 and CDR2: DFQATT and SNEGSKA (reference sequence). This CDR3 has 13 residues. The V and J ends lost 3 bases and 2 bases respectively, with 10 bases between them. The CDR3 loop reads CSASLQSNYGYTF. CDR3 DNA: TGCAGTGCTAGTCTTCAGTCGAACTATGGCTACACCTTC.

V gene TRBV28 combines with J gene TRBJ1-5; 7 bases align to TRBD1. Trimming cost V 6 bases and J 1 base; bases outside gene matches: 3. The CDR3 is 14 amino acids. Germline lookup yields CDR1 MDHEN and CDR2 SYDVKM. CDR3 sequence reads: CASSLTGSNQPQHF. Written as DNA, the CDR3 is TGTGCCAGCAGCTTGACAGGGAGCAATCAGCCCCAGCATTTT.

The rearrangement joins TRBV2 to TRBJ2-7; 9 bases align to TRBD1. Germline lookup yields CDR1 SNHLY and CDR2 FYNNEI. The CDR3 totals 16 residues. Trimming at V came to 7 bases and at J to 4 bases, leaving 14 bases not matched to a gene. DNA of the CDR3: TGTGCCAGCAACTTGAAACCGGGACAGGGTGATTACGAGCAGTACTTC. Its translation: CASNLKPGQGDYEQYF.

This chain uses TRBV11-2 with TRBJ2-3; 9 bases map to TRBD2. J lost 2 bases, V lost 5 bases, and 17 bases had no gene match. The germline gives CDR1 SGHAT, CDR2 FQNNGV. The CDR3 sequence is 19 residues long. The CDR3 region is CASSPLRGSGGLYTDTQYF. CDR3 bases: TGTGCCAGCAGCCCCCTTCGGGGTAGCGGGGGTCTTTACACAGATACGCAGTATTTT.

Only one count was recorded for this clone. This chain joins TRBV7-6 and TRBJ2-3, with TRBD2 matching 11 bases. The CDR3 is 16 amino acids. Germline trimming cut 5 bases from V and 2 bases from J; bases unmatched to any gene: 6. CDR1 SGHVS and CDR2 FNYEAQ come from the germline V gene. Here the CDR3 DNA reads TGTGCCAGCAGCATACTAGCGGGAGCCACCACAGATACGCAGTATTTT. This sequence encodes CASSILAGATTDTQYF. Full variable domain (outside the CDR3, taken from reference TRBV7-6 and TRBJ2-3): GAGVSQSPRYKVTKRGQDVALRCDPISGHVSLYWYRQALGQGPEFLTYFNYEAQQDKSGLPNDRFSAERPEGSISTLTIQRTEQRDSAMYRCASSILAGATTDTQYFGPGTRLTVL.

The chain links TRBV13 to TRBJ2-1; 12 positions agree with TRBD2. The length of the CDR3 is 15 residues. CDR1 and CDR2 (germline): PRHDT, FYEKMQ (reference sequence). After removal of 4 bases from V and 10 bases from J, the junction contained 8 bases not matched to a gene. The CDR3 here is CASSSEGLAGVEQFF. The DNA of the CDR3 is TGTGCCAGCAGCTCGGAGGGACTAGCGGGTGTGGAGCAGTTCTTC.

Here the CDR3 DNA reads TGTGCCATCAGTGACCCGGGACTAGCGGTCTCCTACAATGAGCAGTTCTTC. It specifies CAISDPGLAVSYNEQFF. The genes are TRBV10-3 and TRBJ2-1; TRBD2 matches at 11 bases. Germline V gives CDR1 ENHRY, CDR2 SYGVKD. This CDR3 region has 17 residues. V lost 3 bases and J lost 0; bases outside the gene matches: 4.

The chain uses TRBV10-3 and TRBJ2-1; perhaps TRBD2 as D (6 bases). The V gene's germline CDR1 is ENHRY and CDR2 SYGVKD. V was shortened by 1 base and J by 1 base, with 8 bases between the two germline ends. The CDR3 is 15 residues long. CDR3 protein: CAISEWAGSYNEQFF. The CDR3 nucleotides read TGTGCCATCAGTGAGTGGGCGGGGTCCTACAATGAGCAGTTCTTC.

This clone was counted a single time. The chain recombines TRBV25-1 with TRBJ1-2; a possible D gene is TRBD1 (5 bases). Trimming pared 1 base from V and 3 bases from J, leaving 15 bases between. The CDR3 consists of 16 residues. Germline-derived CDR1 and CDR2 are MGHDK and SYGVNS. CDR3 sequence: CASSELETERYYGYTF. The DNA of the CDR3 is TGTGCCAGCAGTGAATTAGAGACAGAGAGATACTATGGCTACACCTTC.

This clone was seen just once. V usage is TRBV28 and J usage is TRBJ1-2; a possible D gene is TRBD1 (5 bases). The CDR3 runs 14 residues. V was pared by 4 bases and J by 2 bases, with 11 bases between. The V gene's germline CDR1 is MDHEN and CDR2 SYDVKM. The CDR3 coding sequence is TGTGCCAGCAGTTCTCTGGGGGGAAACTATGGCTACACCTTC. Its protein is CASSSLGGNYGYTF.

In this sample, this clone turned up once. J is TRBJ2-7 and V is TRBV5-8; possibly TRBD1 for D (6 bases). Germline lookup yields CDR1 SGHTS and CDR2 YDEGEE. V shed 0 bases and J shed 1 base, with 11 bases lying between them. CDR3 length: 15 amino acids. CDR3 nucleotide sequence: TGTGCCAGCAGCTTGGGTCCAGGGGTATCCTACGAGCAGTACTTC. Translated: CASSLGPGVSYEQYF.

The rearrangement joins TRBV15 to TRBJ2-2, with D unclear. The CDR3 is 15 residues long. V gave up 1 base and J gave up 2 bases, with 8 bases separating them. Germline CDR1 is LNHNV and CDR2 is YYDKDF (reference sequence). This CDR3 reads CATSRGGLNTGELFF. The DNA of the CDR3 is TGTGCCACCAGCAGAGGAGGCCTTAACACCGGGGAGCTGTTTTTT.